The clone carrying this T cell receptor beta chain has just a few counts. Patients underwent thyroid surgery, and none had received any treatment before it. V was cut by 0 bases and J by 3 bases, with 0 bases left in between. Germline CDR1 reads SGHRS; CDR2 reads YFSETQ. The CDR3 covers 11 residues. This specimen comes from a study of metastatic and nonmetastatic thyroid tumors. TCRdb re-called the PCR reads through MiXCR. The data show about 45,000 clones, around 4% seen once. Sequencing was done on a sample of blood. This TCR was recovered from a female donor with papillary thyroid cancer or a benign thyroid nodule (not recorded which). Some clones in this sample may be carry-over from other donors' samples. The chain is built from TRBV5-1 and TRBJ2-5; no definite D call. CDR3 residues: CASSLEETQYF. The CDR3 coding sequence is TGCGCCAGCAGCTTGGAAGAGACCCAGTACTTC.